Listed below are T cell receptor beta chains from one sample, sequenced in a study of blood T cells in healthy people across ages. One entry per CDR3 protein, called by TCRdb with MiXCR from the 5' RACE reads. The repertoire holds approximately 1,700,000 distinct CDR3 sequences, about two fifths seen once, with roughly 23% in the top ten. The material sequenced was blood. The receptors here all came from a human donor in good health. Both conserved end residues are part of each CDR3. The order of the fields is D gene, J gene, V gene, clone size, CDR3 DNA, CDR3 protein. The D gene is left open where the match is weak. The listing skips clone size in some rows; elsewhere it reads once, few, many or a size class.

. | TRBJ2-5 | TRBV2 | once | TGTGCCAGCTTCCTGGAATCGGGGCACCGGGCCCAGTACTTC | CASFLESGHRAQYF
. | TRBJ2-7 | TRBV20-1 | . | TGCAGTGCTAAGACTCTCTCCTACGAGCAGTACTTC | CSAKTLSYEQYF
TRBD2 | TRBJ2-7 | TRBV7-9 | . | TGTGCCAGCAGCCCCCTCGGTAGCGGGAGTCTCTACGAGCAGTACTTC | CASSPLGSGSLYEQYF
. | TRBJ1-1 | TRBV29-1 | few | TGCAGCGTTGGGAAGCAAGAGTTGGACACTGAAGCTTTCTTT | CSVGKQELDTEAFF
. | TRBJ2-5 | TRBV15 | . | TGTGCCACCAGCAGAGGGGGAAAAGGTGGAGGGTTAGAGACCCAGTACTTC | CATSRGGKGGGLETQYF
. | TRBJ2-4 | TRBV11-2 | . | TGTGCCAGCAGCCTGCATAACAGGGAAGGGAACATTCAGTACTTC | CASSLHNREGNIQYF
. | TRBJ2-7 | TRBV2 | few | TGTGCCAGCAGTAACCTGTTGAACTACGAGCAGTACTTC | CASSNLLNYEQYF
. | TRBJ2-1 | TRBV18 | . | TGTGCCAGCTCACCCACGACAGACAATGAGCAGTTCTTC | CASSPTTDNEQFF
. | TRBJ2-3 | TRBV7-3 | . | TGTGCCAGCAGCGTAGGCGCGGCTGTGGATACGCAGTATTTT | CASSVGAAVDTQYF
. | TRBJ2-7 | TRBV15 | . | TGTGCCACCAGCAGAGGGTCCGGGAACTCCTACGAGCAGTACTTC | CATSRGSGNSYEQYF
. | TRBJ2-5 | TRBV12-3/TRBV12-4 | few | TGTGCCAGCAGTTTTTCGTTTCAAGAGACCCAGTACTTC | CASSFSFQETQYF
. | TRBJ1-1 | TRBV6-6 | . | TGTGCCAGCAGTTCCACGCTGGGACCGCTTGGCACTGAAGCTTTCTTT | CASSSTLGPLGTEAFF
. | TRBJ2-5 | TRBV18 | . | TGTGCCAGCTCACCAGGACCAGCTCTCCAAGAGACCCAGTACTTC | CASSPGPALQETQYF
. | TRBJ2-1 | TRBV15 | . | TGTGCCACCAGCAGAGATACCGGCAATGAGCAGTTCTTC | CATSRDTGNEQFF
. | TRBJ2-7 | TRBV5-1 | few | TGCGCCAGCAGCTCAAACACGGTCTACGAGCAGTACTTC | CASSSNTVYEQYF
. | TRBJ2-5 | TRBV24-1 | . | TGTGCCACCAGTGATACCACAGGCAGGGAAGAGACCCAGTACTTC | CATSDTTGREETQYF
TRBD1 | TRBJ2-1 | TRBV7-2 | many | TGTGCCAGCAGCTTATTGGGGACAGGGGGGGTGAATGAGCAGTTCTTC | CASSLLGTGGVNEQFF
. | TRBJ1-2 | TRBV7-9 | . | TGTGCCAGCAGCCGGGACACTGACTATAGCTACACCTTC | CASSRDTDYSYTF
. | TRBJ2-1 | TRBV18 | few | TGTGCCAGCTCACCGCCTTATGGGGGGGCCCATGAGCAGTTCTTC | CASSPPYGGAHEQFF
. | TRBJ2-1 | TRBV10-3 | . | TGTGCCATCAGTGAGTCGACGGGGACCCTTTACAATGAGCAGTTCTTC | CAISESTGTLYNEQFF
. | TRBJ2-3 | TRBV27 | few | TGTGCCAGCAGTAGTTTGGGGGTATTCAAGGAACAGGCGGTCGAAGATACGCAGTATTTT | CASSSLGVFKEQAVEDTQYF
TRBD2 | TRBJ2-4 | TRBV20-1 | many | TGCAGTGCTGAGCGGGGGAGGAAGAACATTCAGTACTTC | CSAERGRKNIQYF
. | TRBJ2-1 | TRBV6-5 | few | TGTGCCAGCCGACGGGGCCTAACCTACAATGAGCAGTTCTTC | CASRRGLTYNEQFF
. | TRBJ2-3 | TRBV20-1 | . | TGCAGTGCTACCCCCCGGAGGCTGTATAGCACAGATACGCAGTATTTT | CSATPRRLYSTDTQYF